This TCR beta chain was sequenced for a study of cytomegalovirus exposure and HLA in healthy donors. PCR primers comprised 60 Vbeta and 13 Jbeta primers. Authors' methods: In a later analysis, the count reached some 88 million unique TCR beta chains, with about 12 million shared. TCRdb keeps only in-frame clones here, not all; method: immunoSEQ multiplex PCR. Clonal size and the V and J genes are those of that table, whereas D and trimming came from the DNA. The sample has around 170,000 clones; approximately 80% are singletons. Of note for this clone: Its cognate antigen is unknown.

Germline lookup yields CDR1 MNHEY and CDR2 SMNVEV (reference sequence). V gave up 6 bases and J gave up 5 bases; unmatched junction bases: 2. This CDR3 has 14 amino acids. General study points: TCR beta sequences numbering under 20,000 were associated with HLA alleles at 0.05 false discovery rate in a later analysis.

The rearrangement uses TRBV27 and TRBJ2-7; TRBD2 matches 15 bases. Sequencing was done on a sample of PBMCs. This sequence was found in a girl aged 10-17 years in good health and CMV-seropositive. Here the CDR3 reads CASRGTSGRNEQYF. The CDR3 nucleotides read TGTGCCAGCAGGGGGACTAGCGGGAGGAACGAGCAGTACTTC.